The text below deals with one T cell receptor beta chain. Its antigen is undetermined. The sample is drawn from a study of post-analysis software for immune sequencing data. Background on the study: Included courses were relapsing-remitting and secondary progressive multiple sclerosis; progressive-relapsing multiple sclerosis was also included.

Researchers reported that TCR beta cDNA libraries carried unique molecular identifiers. When roughly 0.9 to 10 million T cells were used, they gave around 500,000 cDNA molecules. TCRdb re-derived calls from the PCR reads in MiXCR, one entry per CDR3 protein. The data show hundreds of thousands of distinct CDR3 sequences, nearly 45% seen once. Germline V CDR1 and CDR2: MRHNA, SNTAGT. The J segment lost 8 bases and the V segment lost 4 bases, leaving 5 bases of the junction unmatched. CDR3 size: 14 residues. Whole-study findings and limits: Significantly decreased normalized Chao1 diversity was recorded for multiple sclerosis patients relative to controls. About 5 TRBV segments occurring more often in patients than controls included TRBV5-6, TRBV5-1 and TRBV20-1.

This TCR was sampled from a girl under 18 with multiple sclerosis. The sequencing sample was made of blood. The chain is built from TRBV6-4 and TRBJ2-1, with 10 positions matching TRBD2. CDR3 DNA: TGTGCCAGCAGTGCGCTAGCGGGAGTACATGAGCAGTTCTTC. Translated, it gives CASSALAGVHEQFF.